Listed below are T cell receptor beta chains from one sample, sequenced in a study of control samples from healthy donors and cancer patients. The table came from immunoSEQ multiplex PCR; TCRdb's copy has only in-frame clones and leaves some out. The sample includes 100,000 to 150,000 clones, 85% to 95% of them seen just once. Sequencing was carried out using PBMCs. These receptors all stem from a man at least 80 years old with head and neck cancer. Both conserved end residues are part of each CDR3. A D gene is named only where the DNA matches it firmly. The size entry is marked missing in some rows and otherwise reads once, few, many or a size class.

CDR3nt: TGTGCCAGCATCCCTCGACTAGCGGCTTACAATGAGCAGTTCTTC
CDR3aa: CASIPRLAAYNEQFF
d_gene: TRBD2
v_gene: TRBV2
abundance: NA
j_gene: TRBJ2-1

CDR3nt: TGTGCCAGCAGCCCGCGGGTCTCGTACGAGCAGTACTTC
CDR3aa: CASSPRVSYEQYF
d_gene: NA
v_gene: TRBV3-1/TRBV3-2
abundance: NA
j_gene: TRBJ2-7

CDR3nt: TGTGCCAGCGGGGATCTAGCGGCCCCGCGGGTGGATGAGCAGTTCTTC
CDR3aa: CASGDLAAPRVDEQFF
d_gene: TRBD2
v_gene: TRBV5-4
abundance: NA
j_gene: TRBJ2-1

CDR3nt: TGTGCCAGCAGCGCATTCCTCGGACAGTACCTAGCCAAAAACATTCAGTACTTC
CDR3aa: CASSAFLGQYLAKNIQYF
d_gene: NA
v_gene: TRBV7-8
abundance: NA
j_gene: TRBJ2-4

CDR3nt: TGTGCCAGCAGATTCGCTAGCGGGAGAGGGGGTACGCAGTATTTT
CDR3aa: CASRFASGRGGTQYF
d_gene: TRBD2
v_gene: TRBV2
abundance: NA
j_gene: TRBJ2-3

CDR3nt: TGTGCCAGCAGCTCCAGGAGTTACCTTCCGAACACTGAAGCTTTCTTT
CDR3aa: CASSSRSYLPNTEAFF
d_gene: NA
v_gene: TRBV11-2
abundance: NA
j_gene: TRBJ1-1

CDR3nt: TGCGCCAGCAGCCAAGGGGCACTCGGGACTAGCGGGAGTAATGAGCAGTTCTTC
CDR3aa: CASSQGALGTSGSNEQFF
d_gene: TRBD2
v_gene: TRBV4-1
abundance: NA
j_gene: TRBJ2-1

CDR3nt: TGCAGCGTGGAGGAAATCATGGGCAGATTGGGCAATCAGCCCCAGCATTTT
CDR3aa: CSVEEIMGRLGNQPQHF
d_gene: NA
v_gene: TRBV29-1
abundance: NA
j_gene: TRBJ1-5

CDR3nt: TGCGCCAGCAGCTCAGACGGACATAGCACAGATACGCAGTATTTT
CDR3aa: CASSSDGHSTDTQYF
d_gene: NA
v_gene: TRBV5-1
abundance: NA
j_gene: TRBJ2-3

CDR3nt: TGTGCCAGCAGCCAGAGGGGACGGCTTAGACTTAGCACAGATACGCAGTATTTT
CDR3aa: CASSQRGRLRLSTDTQYF
d_gene: NA
v_gene: TRBV5-4
abundance: NA
j_gene: TRBJ2-3

CDR3nt: TGTGCCAGCAGCGGACACGCGGAGGGAGGACAGCCCCAGCATTTT
CDR3aa: CASSGHAEGGQPQHF
d_gene: NA
v_gene: TRBV9
abundance: once
j_gene: TRBJ1-5

CDR3nt: TGTGCCATCAGTCCCAACAACCGGGGGTCTGGAAACACCATATATTTT
CDR3aa: CAISPNNRGSGNTIYF
d_gene: NA
v_gene: TRBV10-3
abundance: NA
j_gene: TRBJ1-3

CDR3nt: TGTGCCAGCAGCCCTCGAGTGTCTGGGGCCAACGTCCTGACTTTC
CDR3aa: CASSPRVSGANVLTF
d_gene: NA
v_gene: TRBV9
abundance: NA
j_gene: TRBJ2-6

CDR3nt: TGTGCCAGCAGCCTCCCGACAGTGGCTCTCTATGGCTACACCTTC
CDR3aa: CASSLPTVALYGYTF
d_gene: NA
v_gene: TRBV5-6
abundance: once
j_gene: TRBJ1-2

CDR3nt: TGTGCCAGCAGTTTCGCGGAGAGGACCCAGTACTTC
CDR3aa: CASSFAERTQYF
d_gene: NA
v_gene: TRBV12-3/TRBV12-4
abundance: few
j_gene: TRBJ2-5

CDR3nt: TGTGCCAGCAGTTTAAACAGTCTCAGCGAGCAGTACTTC
CDR3aa: CASSLNSLSEQYF
d_gene: NA
v_gene: TRBV12-3/TRBV12-4
abundance: NA
j_gene: TRBJ2-7

CDR3nt: TGTGCCAGCAGCCAGGGGGGGAATTCACCCCTCCACTTT
CDR3aa: CASSQGGNSPLHF
d_gene: NA
v_gene: TRBV3-1/TRBV3-2
abundance: NA
j_gene: TRBJ1-6

CDR3nt: TGCGCCAGCAGCACCCCTTTGACAGGGACTTTTACAGATACGCAGTATTTT
CDR3aa: CASSTPLTGTFTDTQYF
d_gene: NA
v_gene: TRBV5-1
abundance: NA
j_gene: TRBJ2-3

CDR3nt: TGTGCCAGCAGCCCAATAAAAACCTACACTGAAGCTTTCTTT
CDR3aa: CASSPIKTYTEAFF
d_gene: NA
v_gene: TRBV3-1/TRBV3-2
abundance: NA
j_gene: TRBJ1-1

CDR3nt: TGCAGCGTTAGGGGACAGGGGGCCCGGGACTATGGCTACACCTTC
CDR3aa: CSVRGQGARDYGYTF
d_gene: TRBD1
v_gene: TRBV29-1
abundance: NA
j_gene: TRBJ1-2

CDR3nt: TGTGCCTGGAGTGCAGCAAACAATCAGCCCCAGCATTTT
CDR3aa: CAWSAANNQPQHF
d_gene: NA
v_gene: TRBV30
abundance: NA
j_gene: TRBJ1-5

CDR3nt: TGCGCCAGCAGCTCAGGACTAGCGGGAGAGTACGAGCAGTACTTC
CDR3aa: CASSSGLAGEYEQYF
d_gene: TRBD2
v_gene: TRBV5-1
abundance: once
j_gene: TRBJ2-7

CDR3nt: TGTGCCAGCAGTTACGGGGGACCTCCTCTGAACGCTTTCTTT
CDR3aa: CASSYGGPPLNAFF
d_gene: NA
v_gene: TRBV6-2/TRBV6-3
abundance: NA
j_gene: TRBJ1-1

CDR3nt: TGTGCCAGCTCACCACTCAAGGGTTTTACCTACGAGCAGTACTTC
CDR3aa: CASSPLKGFTYEQYF
d_gene: NA
v_gene: TRBV18
abundance: NA
j_gene: TRBJ2-7

CDR3nt: TGTGCCAGCAGCTTAAGGTGGCCCGAGCAGTACTTC
CDR3aa: CASSLRWPEQYF
d_gene: NA
v_gene: TRBV11-3
abundance: NA
j_gene: TRBJ2-7

CDR3nt: TGTGCCAGCAGCAAACTCCGGGGTACTGGGGCCAACGTCCTGACTTTC
CDR3aa: CASSKLRGTGANVLTF
d_gene: NA
v_gene: TRBV21-1
abundance: few
j_gene: TRBJ2-6

CDR3nt: TGTGCCACCAGCAGAACCTTCTCCTACAATGAGCAGTTCTTC
CDR3aa: CATSRTFSYNEQFF
d_gene: NA
v_gene: TRBV15
abundance: NA
j_gene: TRBJ2-1

CDR3nt: TGTGCCAGCAGCGTAGACGGGACAGGGCCCAGATACGAGCAGTACTTC
CDR3aa: CASSVDGTGPRYEQYF
d_gene: TRBD1
v_gene: TRBV9
abundance: NA
j_gene: TRBJ2-7

CDR3nt: TGTGCCAGCAGACCGACAGGCCATCTAGATACGCAGTATTTT
CDR3aa: CASRPTGHLDTQYF
d_gene: NA
v_gene: TRBV9
abundance: NA
j_gene: TRBJ2-3

CDR3nt: TGTGCCACCAGCAGATTCGTATACCGTCCGGGAACGGGGTCTGGAAACACCATATATTTT
CDR3aa: CATSRFVYRPGTGSGNTIYF
d_gene: NA
v_gene: TRBV15
abundance: NA
j_gene: TRBJ1-3

CDR3nt: TGTGCCAGTACCTATTGGACAGGGGCGGACGGGGAGCTGTTTTTT
CDR3aa: CASTYWTGADGELFF
d_gene: TRBD1
v_gene: TRBV19
abundance: NA
j_gene: TRBJ2-2

CDR3nt: TGTGCCAGCAGCCCGGCAGGGTGGGCAGATACGCAGTATTTT
CDR3aa: CASSPAGWADTQYF
d_gene: NA
v_gene: TRBV5-4
abundance: NA
j_gene: TRBJ2-3

CDR3nt: TGTGCCAGCAGCAGCACAGATTATGGCTACACCTTC
CDR3aa: CASSSTDYGYTF
d_gene: NA
v_gene: TRBV6-6
abundance: NA
j_gene: TRBJ1-2

CDR3nt: TGTGCCAGCAGTTTTGGGGCTTACGAGCAGTACTTC
CDR3aa: CASSFGAYEQYF
d_gene: NA
v_gene: TRBV12-3/TRBV12-4
abundance: NA
j_gene: TRBJ2-7

CDR3nt: TGCGCCAGCAGCCGGATTAGCGGGAGCACCTACAATGAGCAGTTCTTC
CDR3aa: CASSRISGSTYNEQFF
d_gene: TRBD2
v_gene: TRBV5-1
abundance: NA
j_gene: TRBJ2-1

CDR3nt: TGTGCCAGCAGCCCCCGCCAAAGGAGCTACGAGCAGTACTTC
CDR3aa: CASSPRQRSYEQYF
d_gene: NA
v_gene: TRBV6-5
abundance: NA
j_gene: TRBJ2-7